A selection of T cell receptor beta chains follows, all from one sample in a study of blood T cell repertoires in COVID-19. Assay: immunoSEQ multiplex PCR; the TCRdb copy retains only in-frame clones and omits some. The repertoire has some 57,000 clones, 85% to 90% of them found once; the top ten carry roughly 1%. Sample: peripheral blood. Receptors originate from a man in his 70s with acute or convalescent COVID-19. Both conserved end residues are part of each CDR3. The order of the fields is D gene, clone size, J gene, V gene, CDR3 protein, CDR3 DNA. The D gene is left open where the match is weak. Some rows have no size entry. The others give once, few or many, or a class for an expanded clone.

TRBD1	.	TRBJ2-7	TRBV6-6	CASRDRGLPNEQYF	TGTGCCAGCAGGGACAGGGGTCTCCCTAACGAGCAGTACTTC
.	.	TRBJ2-6	TRBV18	CASSPGTPGANVLTF	TGTGCCAGCTCACCAGGGACTCCTGGGGCCAACGTCCTGACTTTC
.	.	TRBJ2-3	TRBV11-3	CASSLGSEDTQYF	TGTGCCAGCAGCTTAGGGTCGGAGGATACGCAGTATTTT
.	once	TRBJ2-3	TRBV3-1/TRBV3-2	CASSPSGRSSTDTQYF	TGTGCCAGCAGCCCCTCCGGCAGGTCTAGCACAGATACGCAGTATTTT
.	.	TRBJ1-1	TRBV6-6	CASSSGEGGPNTEAFF	TGTGCCAGCAGTTCGGGGGAGGGGGGTCCTAACACTGAAGCTTTCTTT
.	few	TRBJ2-7	TRBV11-1	CASSVGSPYEQYF	TGTGCCAGCAGCGTCGGGTCACCCTACGAGCAGTACTTC
.	.	TRBJ1-4	TRBV5-5	CASSLRGAGVDEKLFF	TGTGCCAGCAGCTTGAGGGGAGCGGGGGTAGATGAAAAACTGTTTTTT
.	.	TRBJ1-4	TRBV7-9	CASTDTAGAPTNEKLFF	TGTGCCAGCACCGATACCGCTGGGGCTCCAACTAATGAAAAACTGTTTTTT
.	.	TRBJ2-1	TRBV7-9	CASSSRGVAPTVEQFF	TGTGCCAGCAGCTCACGCGGGGTGGCCCCCACAGTTGAGCAGTTCTTC
TRBD1	.	TRBJ2-1	TRBV3-1/TRBV3-2	CASSPGQGAFNEQFF	TGTGCCAGCAGCCCCGGACAGGGGGCGTTTAATGAGCAGTTCTTC
.	.	TRBJ1-1	TRBV11-2	CASSKRQAQMNTEAFF	TGTGCCAGCAGCAAGAGACAAGCACAAATGAACACTGAAGCTTTCTTT
TRBD1	.	TRBJ1-2	TRBV7-9	CASSFSDRGGGYTF	TGTGCCAGCAGCTTTAGCGACAGGGGAGGAGGCTACACCTTC
.	once	TRBJ1-5	TRBV5-1	CASSLAGNQPQHF	TGCGCCAGCAGCTTGGCGGGTAATCAGCCCCAGCATTTT
TRBD1	.	TRBJ1-4	TRBV5-8	CASSKQGAREKLFF	TGTGCCAGCAGCAAACAGGGGGCTCGGGAAAAACTGTTTTTT
.	.	TRBJ1-4	TRBV28	CASSLLQGTATNEKLFF	TGTGCCAGCAGTTTACTACAGGGAACTGCAACTAATGAAAAACTGTTTTTT
.	.	TRBJ2-5	TRBV29-1	CSVATATLETQYF	TGCAGCGTCGCGACAGCCACTCTGGAGACCCAGTACTTC
.	.	TRBJ2-1	TRBV5-4	CASSLGRRGSYNEQFF	TGTGCCAGCAGCTTGGGGCGGCGAGGCTCCTACAATGAGCAGTTCTTC
.	.	TRBJ1-2	TRBV11-2	CASSPEVGGYTF	TGTGCCAGCAGCCCTGAGGTTGGGGGCTACACCTTC
TRBD2	.	TRBJ2-1	TRBV7-8	CASSLQLAGGLVDEQFF	TGTGCCAGCAGCCTGCAACTAGCGGGGGGGCTAGTCGATGAGCAGTTCTTC
TRBD2	.	TRBJ2-1	TRBV9	CASSPGGKNEQFF	TGTGCCAGCAGCCCGGGGGGGAAGAATGAGCAGTTCTTC
.	.	TRBJ1-1	TRBV6-2/TRBV6-3	CASSFSRFTEAFF	TGTGCCAGCAGTTTCAGCAGGTTCACTGAAGCTTTCTTT
TRBD2	.	TRBJ2-2	TRBV7-3	CASSSLAGVRTTGELFF	TGTGCCAGCAGCTCCTTAGCGGGAGTACGAACCACCGGGGAGCTGTTTTTT
.	.	TRBJ1-5	TRBV4-1	CASSQEGARLNQPQHF	TGCGCCAGCAGCCAAGAAGGGGCCCGCCTCAATCAGCCCCAGCATTTT
.	.	TRBJ1-4	TRBV30	CAWSMSRGREKLFF	TGTGCCTGGAGCATGTCCAGGGGTAGGGAAAAACTGTTTTTT
.	.	TRBJ1-1	TRBV11-2	CASSLGSVNTEAFF	TGTGCCAGCAGCTTAGGTTCAGTGAACACTGAAGCTTTCTTT
TRBD2	.	TRBJ2-3	TRBV27	CASSPLAGGADTQYF	TGTGCCAGCAGTCCGCTAGCGGGGGGCGCAGATACGCAGTATTTT
TRBD2	.	TRBJ2-1	TRBV5-1	CASSLVLGGGPSGEQFF	TGCGCCAGCAGCTTGGTCCTTGGGGGAGGGCCCTCGGGGGAGCAGTTCTTC
TRBD1	.	TRBJ1-2	TRBV10-3	CAISGQGGNYGYTF	TGTGCCATCAGTGGACAGGGGGGCAACTATGGCTACACCTTC